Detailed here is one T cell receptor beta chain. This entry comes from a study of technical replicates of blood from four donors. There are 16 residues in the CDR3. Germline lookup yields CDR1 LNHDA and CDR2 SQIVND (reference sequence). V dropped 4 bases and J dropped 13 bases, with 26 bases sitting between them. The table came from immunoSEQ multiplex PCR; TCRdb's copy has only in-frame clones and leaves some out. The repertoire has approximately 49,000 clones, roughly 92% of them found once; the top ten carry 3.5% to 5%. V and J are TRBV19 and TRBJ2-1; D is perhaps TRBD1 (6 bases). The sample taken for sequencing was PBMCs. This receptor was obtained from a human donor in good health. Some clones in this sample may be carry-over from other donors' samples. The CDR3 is CASSTIYGGASSTQFF. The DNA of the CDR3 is TGTGCCAGTAGTACAATATATGGGGGCGCATCTAGTACTCAGTTCTTC.